This passage covers 10 T cell receptor beta chains from one sample sequenced in a study of T cells in Graves' hyperthyroidism and ophthalmopathy. RNA transcripts yielded amplified TCR beta CDR3 regions. Carried out on the TCR CDR3, a first-round RT-PCR used the HTBI primer set. Each CDR3 protein is one row after TCRdb ran MiXCR on the multiplex PCR reads. This table holds roughly 100,000 distinct CDR3 sequences, approximately 42% found once. Material for sequencing was peripheral blood or thyroid tissue (not recorded which). All receptors come from a woman aged 25 to 39 with Graves' hyperthyroidism.

This clonotype occurred many times. The chain recombines TRBV4-2 with TRBJ2-7, with TRBD1 matching over 8 bases. CDR1 is LGHNA and CDR2 is YNFKEQ in the germline V gene. The junction had 6 bases not matched to a gene; V was cut back by 3 bases and J by 5 bases. The CDR3 is 14 amino acids. The CDR3 region has the DNA TGTGCCAGCAGCCAGGGGACAGGAGGGGACGAGCAGTACTTC. Translated: CASSQGTGGDEQYF.

The chain links TRBV9 to TRBJ2-1; the D gene is possibly TRBD2 (5 bases). CDR3 length: 13 amino acids. Between the trimmed V and J ends, which lost 0 bases and 9 bases, there was a span of 10 bases. Looked up from germline, CDR1 is SGDLS and CDR2 is YYNGEE. The CDR3 DNA reads as TGTGCCAGCAGCGTAGGGTCTAGCCTTGAGCAGTTCTTC. Translation: CASSVGSSLEQFF.

This clonotype was counted a single time. The chain has TRBV28 and TRBJ1-2, with D possibly being TRBD1 (6 bases). The CDR3 covers 12 residues. Germline CDR1 reads MDHEN; CDR2 reads SYDVKM. The V gene lost 6 bases and the J gene lost 8 bases, with 13 bases spanning the gap. The CDR3 region is CASRAGEEGYTF. The CDR3 DNA is TGTGCCAGCAGAGCAGGGGAAGAGGGCTACACCTTC.

Ten or more counts support this clonotype. The rearrangement links TRBV7-9 to TRBJ2-6; TRBD1 aligns across 7 bases. The CDR3 has 16 residues. The V gene's germline CDR1 is SEHNR and CDR2 FQNEAQ (reference sequence). V was clipped by 6 bases and J by 2 bases; unmatched bases: 7. This CDR3 reads CASRARGGTGANVLTF. Here the CDR3 DNA reads TGTGCCAGCAGGGCTAGAGGGGGCACTGGGGCCAACGTCCTGACTTTC.

Notes on this clonotype: The junction does not match germline at one end; this may be a read error. The genes are TRBV20-1 and TRBJ2-3; TRBD2 might be the D (6 bases). Germline V lookup: CDR1 DFQATT, CDR2 SNEGSKA (reference sequence). CDR3 size: 10 residues. CDR3 in amino acids: CSATAAGKYW. DNA for the CDR3: TGCAGTGCCACCGCGGCGGGAAAGTATTGG.

This clonotype was seen many times. The CDR3 DNA sequence: TGTGCCAGCAGCCTCGATCTGGATGGCTACACCTTC. It translates to CASSLDLDGYTF. This chain links TRBV7-9 with TRBJ1-2; unclear D gene. There are 12 residues in the CDR3. Germline CDR1 is SEHNR and CDR2 is FQNEAQ (reference sequence). The V and J ends lost 5 bases and 6 bases respectively, with 10 bases between them.

The rearrangement uses TRBV6-5 and TRBJ2-5, with TRBD1 identical over 10 bases. V was pared by 0 bases and J by 9 bases, with 16 bases of the junction left unmatched. Germline V gene data show CDR1 as MNHEY and CDR2 as SVGAGI. This CDR3 contains 18 residues. CDR3 nucleotide sequence: TGTGCCAGCAGTTACTCGGGACAGGGGAGAAGGAGCAATCAGCCCCAGTACTTC. As protein: CASSYSGQGRRSNQPQYF.

The chain is built from TRBV10-3 and TRBJ2-7, with 8 nucleotides matching TRBD2. The CDR3 is made up of 13 amino acids. V trimming: 7 bases; J trimming: 0 bases; junction bases outside the gene matches: 2. The germline gives CDR1 ENHRY, CDR2 SYGVKD. CDR3 sequence: CAIKTSVSYEQYF. In DNA, the CDR3 is TGTGCCATCAAGACTAGCGTCTCCTACGAGCAGTACTTC.

The chain carries TRBV12-3 or TRBV12-4 and TRBJ2-3; 7 nucleotides align to TRBD2. The CDR3 length is 15 residues. V was clipped by 6 bases and J by 1 base; unmatched bases: 7. This CDR3 reads CASSQVTSGTDTQYF. The CDR3 bases are TGTGCCAGCAGCCAAGTCACTAGCGGCACAGATACGCAGTATTTT.

The rearrangement links TRBV19 to TRBJ2-7, with TRBD1 identical over 10 bases. Germline V gene data show CDR1 as LNHDA and CDR2 as SQIVND (reference sequence). CDR3 length: 15 residues. The junction had 8 bases not matched to a gene; V was cut back by 4 bases and J by 5 bases. CDR3: CASSTPGTGVHEQYF. In nucleotides, the CDR3 is TGTGCCAGTAGTACCCCCGGGACAGGGGTCCACGAGCAGTACTTC.